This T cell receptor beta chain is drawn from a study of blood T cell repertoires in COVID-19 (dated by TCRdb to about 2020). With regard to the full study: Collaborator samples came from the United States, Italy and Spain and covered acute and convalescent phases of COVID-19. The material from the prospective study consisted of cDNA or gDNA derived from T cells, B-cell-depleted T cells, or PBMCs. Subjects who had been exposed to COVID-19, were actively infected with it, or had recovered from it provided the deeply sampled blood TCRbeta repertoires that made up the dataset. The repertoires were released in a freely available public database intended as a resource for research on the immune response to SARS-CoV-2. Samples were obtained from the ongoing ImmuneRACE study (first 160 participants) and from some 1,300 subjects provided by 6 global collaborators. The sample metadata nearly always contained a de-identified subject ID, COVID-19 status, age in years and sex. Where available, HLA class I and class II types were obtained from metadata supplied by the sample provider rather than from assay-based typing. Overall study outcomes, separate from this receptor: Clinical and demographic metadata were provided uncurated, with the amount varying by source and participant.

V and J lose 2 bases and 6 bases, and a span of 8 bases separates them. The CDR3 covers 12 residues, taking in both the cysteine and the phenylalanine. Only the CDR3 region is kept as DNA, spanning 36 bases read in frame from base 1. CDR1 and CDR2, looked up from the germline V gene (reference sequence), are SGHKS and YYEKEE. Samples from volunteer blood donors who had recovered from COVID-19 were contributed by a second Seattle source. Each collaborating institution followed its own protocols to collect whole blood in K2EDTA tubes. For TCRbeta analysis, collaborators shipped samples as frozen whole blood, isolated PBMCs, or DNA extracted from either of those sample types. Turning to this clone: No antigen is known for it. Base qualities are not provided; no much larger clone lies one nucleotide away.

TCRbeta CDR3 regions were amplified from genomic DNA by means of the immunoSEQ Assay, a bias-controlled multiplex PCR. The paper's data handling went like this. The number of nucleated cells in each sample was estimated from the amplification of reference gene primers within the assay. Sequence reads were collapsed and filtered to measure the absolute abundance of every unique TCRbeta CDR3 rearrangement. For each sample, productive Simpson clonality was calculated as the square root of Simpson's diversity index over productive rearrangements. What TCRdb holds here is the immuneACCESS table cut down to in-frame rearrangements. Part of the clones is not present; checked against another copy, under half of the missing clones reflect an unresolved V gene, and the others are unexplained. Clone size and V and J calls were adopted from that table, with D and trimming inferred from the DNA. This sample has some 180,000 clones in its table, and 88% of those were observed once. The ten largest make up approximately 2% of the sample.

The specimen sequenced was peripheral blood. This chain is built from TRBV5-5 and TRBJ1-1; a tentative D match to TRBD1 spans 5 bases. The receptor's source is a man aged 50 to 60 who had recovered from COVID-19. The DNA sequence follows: TGTGCCAGCAGCTTAGGGGCGGCTGAAGCTTTCTTT. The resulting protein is CASSLGAAEAFF.